The present TCR beta chain was sequenced within a study of shared clonotypes between healthy human individuals. In the naive CD8 group, cells lacked CD45RO and were positively selected for CCR7, so terminally differentiated effector memory CD45RA+ cells were left out. Germline V CDR1 and CDR2: MNHNS, SASEGT. V shed 6 bases, J shed 2 bases, and the junction held 7 bases outside the gene matches. CDR3 length equals 15 residues. Deep was the level at which the assay was run. Original methodology: With immunoSEQ giving junction-only sequences and no quality scores, filtering differed. Data came from immunoSEQ multiplex PCR; TCRdb stores just in-frame clones and leaves some out. D and trimming were read from the DNA, whereas the V and J calls and clone size are those reported in that table. The sample consists of hundreds of thousands of clones, about 96% of them appearing once. Study observations and caveats: The generation probabilities recorded for non-shared clonotypes fell below those of clonotypes shared by all four donors.

As to this clone: Its antigen is unidentified.

The receptor was derived from a young woman in good health. Sample: naive CD8+ T cells sorted from blood. The chain recombines TRBV6-1 with TRBJ2-7; 10 positions agree with TRBD2. For the CDR3, the DNA is TGTGCCAGCAGCCACGAGACTAGCGGGCCCTACGAGCAGTACTTC. Protein: CASSHETSGPYEQYF.